One sample yielded the 12 T cell receptor beta chains listed below, sequenced in a study of shared clonotypes between healthy human individuals. Sequencing was performed with immunoSEQ multiplex PCR; in TCRdb, only in-frame clones are kept and a portion is missing. Of about 500,000 clones in the sample, 70% to 80% were seen once. The sample taken for sequencing was PBMCs. The receptors derive from a woman in her thirties or forties in good health. Some clones in this sample may be carry-over from other donors' samples.

The V gene is TRBV11-1, the J gene TRBJ1-4; D gene unclear. Germline CDR1 is SGHAT and CDR2 is FQDESV (reference sequence). The V end lost 0 bases, the J end lost 8 bases, and 16 bases lay between the germline ends. The CDR3 extends over 16 amino acids. The CDR3 coding sequence is TGTGCCAGCAGCTTAGCGGGCGGAACTCGACGGGAAAAACTGTTTTTT. This encodes CASSLAGGTRREKLFF. The full variable domain, with the rest looked up from reference TRBV11-1 and TRBJ1-4, is EAEVAQSPRYKITEKSQAVAFWCDPISGHATLYWYRQILGQGPELLVQFQDESVVDDSQLPKDRFSAERLKGVDSTLKIQPAELGDSAMYLCASSLAGGTRREKLFFGSGTQLSVL.

The rearrangement links TRBV29-1 to TRBJ2-3; D gene unclear. V gave up 8 bases and J gave up 3 bases, with 15 bases separating them. The germline V gene has CDR1 SQVTM and CDR2 ANQGSEA. The CDR3 loop spans 13 amino acids. DNA for the CDR3: TGCAGCACCTCCTCTAGTAGTACAGATACGCAGTATTTT. This sequence encodes CSTSSSSTDTQYF.

Concerning this clone: A much bigger clone sits one base away, suggesting this may be a read error. The chain carries TRBV30 and TRBJ1-6; D is unclear. Trimming cost V 3 bases and J 11 bases, with 14 bases left between them. This CDR3 is built from 13 residues. Germline V gene data show CDR1 as GTSNPN and CDR2 as SVGIG (reference sequence). The CDR3 sequence is CAWRRRGNPPLHF. DNA of the CDR3: TGTGCCTGGAGGAGAAGAGGGAATCCACCCCTCCACTTT.

J is TRBJ1-1 and V is TRBV9; possible D gene TRBD1, 6 bases. The germline V gene has CDR1 SGDLS and CDR2 YYNGEE. Between the trimmed V and J ends, which lost 0 bases and 0 bases, there was a span of 12 bases. This CDR3 comprises 16 residues. The CDR3 protein is CASSVVTGTMNTEAFF. DNA for the CDR3: TGTGCCAGCAGCGTAGTAACCGGGACAATGAACACTGAAGCTTTCTTT.

The CDR3, as DNA: TGTGCCAGCAGCGCCCGGGACAGGGGTAACTATGGCTACACCTTC. Translated, it gives CASSARDRGNYGYTF. The V gene is TRBV9, the J gene TRBJ1-2; 10 nucleotides match TRBD1. V trimming: 3 bases; J trimming: 1 base; junction bases outside the gene matches: 3. The CDR3 spans 15 residues. Germline V CDR1 and CDR2: SGDLS, YYNGEE.

This chain joins TRBV5-4 and TRBJ1-3; D gene ambiguous. CDR1 SGHNT and CDR2 YYREEE come from the germline V gene (reference sequence). CDR3 length equals 15 residues. Between the trimmed V and J ends, which lost 0 bases and 4 bases, there was a span of 11 bases. CDR3 nucleotides: TGTGCCAGCAGCTTGGTGCCAGGCACGGGAAACACCATATATTTT. The encoded protein is CASSLVPGTGNTIYF.

The chain combines TRBV18 with TRBJ2-3; a possible D gene is TRBD2 (5 bases). V lost 1 base, J lost 0 bases, and 5 bases lay in between. The CDR3 is 14 amino acids. CDR1 KGHSH and CDR2 LQKENI come from the germline V gene. In DNA form, the CDR3 reads TGTGCCAGCTCACCACGGGAGAGCACAGATACGCAGTATTTT. This encodes CASSPRESTDTQYF.

Concerning this clone itself: The sample has other DNA sequences that encode this CDR3 too. The chain carries TRBV5-1 and TRBJ2-2; 7 bases are shared with TRBD1. The V segment lost 0 bases and the J segment 1 base; nucleotides outside the gene matches: 3. CDR3 length: 16 amino acids. From germline, CDR1 is SGHRS and CDR2 YFSETQ. The CDR3 region is CASSLAGTVNTGELFF. The CDR3 region has the DNA TGCGCCAGCAGCTTGGCCGGGACAGTGAACACCGGGGAGCTGTTTTTT.

This chain connects TRBV27 to TRBJ1-2; 8 bases map to TRBD1. This CDR3 spans 13 amino acids. The V gene end was trimmed by 6 bases and the J gene end by 7 bases; junction bases not matched to a gene: 7. Per germline, CDR1 MNHEY and CDR2 SMNVEV (reference sequence). The CDR3 region is CASRITGGGGYTF. CDR3 coding DNA: TGTGCCAGCAGGATCACAGGGGGGGGTGGCTACACCTTC.

There are a few counts of this clone. This may stem from a read error, because a much larger clone lies one nucleotide away. The V and J genes are TRBV12-5 and TRBJ1-1; D is unresolved. Germline CDR1 is LGHNT and CDR2 is FRNRAP. V was cut by 1 base and J by 4 bases, with 7 bases left in between. The CDR3 consists of 13 residues. The CDR3 DNA follows: TGTGCTAGTGGTTTGGGACCGAGCACTGAAGCTTTCTTT. It is translated as CASGLGPSTEAFF.

J is TRBJ1-2 and V is TRBV4-1; 7 bases map to TRBD1. This CDR3 contains 14 residues. Trimming took 4 bases from V and 6 from J; bases not matched to a gene: 8. The germline V gene encodes CDR1 MGHRA and CDR2 YSYEKL. The CDR3 region has the DNA TGCGCCAGCAGCCCTCTCTTAAGGGGGCATGGCTACACCTTC. Translating gives CASSPLLRGHGYTF.

Concerning this clone: A read error is the likely source, as a far larger clone sits one nucleotide away. J is TRBJ2-3 and V is TRBV4-2, with D uncertain. In germline, CDR1 is LGHNA, CDR2 YNFKEQ. The CDR3 is 12 residues long. CDR3 amino acids: CASIQDQVTQYF. The CDR3, as DNA: TGTGCCAGCATCCAAGATCAAGTTACGCAGTATTTT.